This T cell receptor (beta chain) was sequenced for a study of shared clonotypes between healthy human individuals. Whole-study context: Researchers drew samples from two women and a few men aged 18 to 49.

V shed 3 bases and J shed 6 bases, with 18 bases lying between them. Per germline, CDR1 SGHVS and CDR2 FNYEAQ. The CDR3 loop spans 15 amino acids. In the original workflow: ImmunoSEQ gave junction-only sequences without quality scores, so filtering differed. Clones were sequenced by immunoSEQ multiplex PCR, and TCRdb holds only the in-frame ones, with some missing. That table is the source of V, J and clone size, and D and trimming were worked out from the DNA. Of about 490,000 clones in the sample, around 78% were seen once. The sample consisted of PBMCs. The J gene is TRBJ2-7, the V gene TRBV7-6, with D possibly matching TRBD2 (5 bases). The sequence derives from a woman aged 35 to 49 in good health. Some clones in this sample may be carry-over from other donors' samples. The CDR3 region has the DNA TGTGCCAGCAGCTTTACTAGGCGAAACCCCCCCGAGCAGTACTTC. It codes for CASSFTRRNPPEQYF.